This passage covers 7 T cell receptor beta chains from one sample sequenced in a study of T cells in women clearing cervical HPV infection. Method: immunoSEQ multiplex PCR; TCRdb's copy keeps in-frame clones and lacks some. The data include about 35,000 clones; the top ten clones carry 1.6%. Material for sequencing was blood buffy coat. The receptor set was obtained from a woman aged 18 to 75 with a cervical HPV16 infection that either progressed to CIN3+ or cleared (not recorded which).

A remark on this clone: The read ends 3 residues shy of where the CDR3 ends; the end is completed using the germline J gene. The chain links TRBV5-5 to TRBJ2-1, with TRBD1 matching over 7 bases. Germline V gene sequence: CDR1 SGHKS, CDR2 YYEKEE (reference sequence). Trimming at V came to 2 bases and at J to 7 bases, leaving 9 bases not matched to a gene. The CDR3 sequence is 15 residues long. CDR3 loop: CASSFPGTARNEQFF. The sequenced part of the CDR3 DNA is TGTGCCAGCAGCTTTCCCGGGACAGCCCGAAATGAG.

In regard to this clone: The read ends 3 residues before the CDR3 terminus; that terminus is restored from the germline J gene. This chain connects TRBV2 to TRBJ1-4; unclear D gene. CDR3 length equals 14 residues. Trimming took off 6 bases at V and 2 bases at J, with 10 bases between the two ends. Germline CDR1 is SNHLY and CDR2 is FYNNEI. CDR3 sequence: CASRTQATNEKLFF. CDR3 bases read: TGTGCCAGCAGAACGCAGGCGACTAATGAAAAA.

As regards this clone: The missing CDR3 end, 3 residues past where the read stops, is filled in from the germline J gene. The V and J genes are TRBV20-1 and TRBJ2-1; 7 nucleotides agree with TRBD1. The CDR3 contains 14 residues. CDR1 is DFQATT, CDR2 SNEGSKA, per germline (reference sequence). V was clipped by 5 bases and J by 9 bases; unmatched bases: 13. The CDR3 DNA, read in part, is TGCAGTGCTGTCCCCAGTCAACAGGGGAGTGAG. This codes for CSAVPSQQGSE. In full, the CDR3 reads CSAVPSQQGSEQFF.

CDR3 DNA (partial): TGTGCCAGTAGTATAGGAGGGGGACAGGGTGGAGAGACG. It translates to CASSIGGGQGGET. The full CDR3 protein is CASSIGGGQGGETQYF. This rearrangement joins TRBV19 to TRBJ2-3; 9 bases are a match to TRBD1. From the germline J gene comes the end of the CDR3, since the read stops 3 residues before it. The CDR3 contains 16 residues. CDR1 is LNHDA and CDR2 is SQIVND in the germline V gene (reference sequence).

In the case of this clone: The read terminates 3 residues ahead of where the CDR3 ends, so the germline J gene completes it. The V call is TRBV5-1, the J call TRBJ1-6; no clear D. There are 15 residues in the CDR3. Trimming removed 0 bases at V and 2 bases at J, with 6 bases between. Germline CDR1 and CDR2: SGHRS and YFSETQ. The CDR3 here is CASSLDGAYNSPLHF. The sequenced part of the CDR3 DNA is TGCGCCAGCAGCTTGGACGGGGCCTATAATTCACCC.

For this clone: The read falls 3 residues short of the CDR3 end, and the missing part is taken from the germline J gene. The genes are TRBV11-2 and TRBJ2-7, with 7 bases matching TRBD1. Trimming at V came to 6 bases and at J to 2 bases, leaving 7 bases not matched to a gene. The CDR3 consists of 14 residues. The germline V gene has CDR1 SGHAT and CDR2 FQNNGV. CDR3 loop: CASSTGARTYEQYF. Incomplete CDR3 DNA: TGTGCCAGCAGTACAGGGGCGCGAACCTACGAG.

The CDR3 sequence: CASSARGGYYEQYF. CDR3 bases read: TGCGCCAGCAGCGCTCGCGGGGGGTATTACGAG. The chain joins TRBV5-1 to TRBJ2-7, with 8 bases aligning to TRBD2. The read ends 3 residues early relative to the CDR3; the germline J gene fills the gap. Germline CDR1 and CDR2: SGHRS and YFSETQ. The CDR3 has 14 amino acids. The ends lost 4 bases at V and 4 bases at J; junction bases unmatched: 7.